Presented here are 25 T cell receptor beta chains from one specimen sequenced in a study of CD8+CD57+ T cells in acquired aplastic anemia. Those patients picked for sequencing had displayed CD8+CD57+ cell expansion on flow cytometry. The template used for profiling TCR beta VDJ and CDR3 was genomic DNA. Each CDR3 protein gets one entry after TCRdb re-called the reads with MiXCR. Among some 98,000 distinct CDR3 sequences listed, roughly two thirds were seen once. Sequencing input: sorted CD4+, CD8+, or CD8+CD57+ T cells (not recorded which) from PBMCs. Receptors originate from a human donor with aplastic anemia.

The rearrangement uses TRBV6-1 and TRBJ2-3; 8 nucleotides agree with TRBD2. The germline CDR1 and CDR2 sequences are MNHNS and SASEGT. J was trimmed by 0 bases and V by 7 bases; bases with no gene match: 12. This CDR3 comprises 17 residues. As DNA, the CDR3 is TGTGCCAGCATCCTCGGGAGGGCGCATTACAGCACAGATACGCAGTATTTT. This sequence encodes CASILGRAHYSTDTQYF.

A note on this clonotype: At one end, the junction sequence differs from germline, possibly due to a read error. DNA for the CDR3: TGTGCCACCAGCAGAGATAGAGGGGAACTCTACGTGCAGTACTTC. Protein: CATSRDRGELYVQYF. The gene calls are TRBV15 and TRBJ2-7; D might be TRBD1 or TRBD2, each matching 5 bases. The length of the CDR3 is 15 residues. Germline V gene data show CDR1 as LNHNV and CDR2 as YYDKDF (reference sequence).

V usage is TRBV15 and J usage is TRBJ2-7; a weak D match, TRBD1 (5 bases). The CDR3 is made up of 15 amino acids. The germline V and J ends were trimmed by 1 base and 6 bases, with 16 bases remaining between them. In germline, CDR1 is LNHNV, CDR2 YYDKDF (reference sequence). The CDR3: CATSRGSSTVPEQYF. CDR3 sequence (DNA): TGTGCCACCAGCAGAGGTAGTTCGACAGTTCCCGAGCAGTACTTC.

This clonotype was observed a handful of times. The J gene is TRBJ1-4, the V gene TRBV2; possibly TRBD1 for D (6 bases). From germline, CDR1 is SNHLY and CDR2 FYNNEI. Trimming removed 8 bases at V and 5 bases at J, with 9 bases between. The CDR3 covers 12 residues. In DNA form, the CDR3 reads TGTGCCAGCCGCGGACAGAATGAAAAACTGTTTTTT. Translating gives CASRGQNEKLFF.

The chain employs TRBV20-1 and TRBJ2-7, with a possible D match to TRBD2 (6 bases). V shed 3 bases and J shed 3 bases, with 15 bases lying between them. CDR3 length: 14 amino acids. The V gene's germline CDR1 is DFQATT and CDR2 SNEGSKA (reference sequence). This chain's CDR3 is CSASVSGRFYEQYF. The DNA of the CDR3 is TGCAGTGCTAGTGTTAGTGGGAGGTTCTACGAGCAGTACTTC.

The chain joins TRBV29-1 to TRBJ2-3, with D perhaps matching TRBD2 (6 bases). CDR1 SQVTM and CDR2 ANQGSEA come from the germline V gene. This CDR3 is built from 13 residues. The ends were cut back, 2 bases at V and 2 bases at J, with 8 bases in the middle. DNA of the CDR3: TGCAGCGTTGAACTAGCGCCCACAGATACGCAGTATTTT. Protein: CSVELAPTDTQYF.

This clonotype was seen a handful of times. The rearrangement links TRBV5-4 to TRBJ2-4; D is uncertain. Between the trimmed V and J ends, which lost 4 bases and 0 bases, there was a span of 8 bases. This CDR3 comprises 14 residues. Looked up from germline, CDR1 is SGHNT and CDR2 is YYREEE (reference sequence). This CDR3 reads CASSIDVAKNIQYF. The CDR3 DNA reads TGTGCCAGCAGCATAGACGTAGCCAAAAACATTCAGTACTTC.

The genes are TRBV11-2 and TRBJ2-7, with a possible D match to TRBD2 (5 bases). The V and J ends lost 4 bases and 6 bases respectively, with 25 bases between them. The CDR3 spans 17 residues. Germline V gene data show CDR1 as SGHAT and CDR2 as FQNNGV. CDR3 DNA: TGTGCCAGCAGCTCGTCCCTGTTTCGAGGGTTTTGCTTCGAGCAGTACTTC. It encodes CASSSSLFRGFCFEQYF.

The rearrangement uses TRBV5-6 and TRBJ2-5; weak D call: TRBD1 (6 bases). CDR1 SGHDT and CDR2 YYEEEE come from the germline V gene. CDR3 length: 13 residues. Trimming left V 9 bases short and J 5 bases short, with 17 bases between. CDR3 in DNA: TGTGCCACCAAGGGGGTAGCGTCGGAGACCCAGTACTTC. Amino acid sequence: CATKGVASETQYF.

This clonotype was observed at least ten times. This sequence joins TRBV6-1 and TRBJ2-1; 8 bases fit TRBD1. The CDR3 length is 15 residues. After removal of 4 bases from V and 7 bases from J, the junction contained 9 bases not matched to a gene. The germline V gene has CDR1 MNHNS and CDR2 SASEGT. The CDR3 loop is CASSGTRTGWNEQFF. In DNA form, the CDR3 reads TGTGCCAGCAGTGGCACCAGGACAGGGTGGAATGAGCAGTTCTTC.

This clonotype was seen a few times. The chain links TRBV4-1 to TRBJ2-7, with D possibly matching TRBD2 (6 bases). This CDR3 contains 14 residues. V was shortened by 2 bases and J by 5 bases, with 13 bases between the two germline ends. Germline lookup yields CDR1 MGHRA and CDR2 YSYEKL. In DNA form, the CDR3 reads TGCGCCAGCAGCCAAAACTGGAGGGGCCACGAGCAGTACTTC. Residues: CASSQNWRGHEQYF.

The chain employs TRBV10-3 and TRBJ2-2; 9 nucleotides agree with TRBD1. The V gene end was trimmed by 8 bases and the J gene end by 5 bases; junction bases not matched to a gene: 6. The CDR3 runs 14 residues. Germline assignment: CDR1 ENHRY and CDR2 SYGVKD. CDR3 nucleotide sequence: TGTGCCATCGGGACAGGGTCAGGGACCGGGGAGCTGTTTTTT. Its translation is CAIGTGSGTGELFF.

This clonotype has at least ten counts. The rearrangement links TRBV6-1 to TRBJ2-3; D not certain. Trimming left V 6 bases short and J 2 bases short, with 18 bases between. The CDR3 is 16 amino acids. Per germline, CDR1 MNHNS and CDR2 SASEGT. The CDR3 DNA reads as TGTGCCAGCAGCCCTGTCAAGGCAGTCTACACAGATACGCAGTATTTT. This sequence encodes CASSPVKAVYTDTQYF.

Only a few counts were recorded for this clonotype. V and J are TRBV25-1 and TRBJ2-1, with 7 nucleotides matching TRBD1. The germline gives CDR1 MGHDK, CDR2 SYGVNS. The CDR3 is 15 residues long. The V and J ends lost 1 base and 6 bases, in that order; junction bases with no gene match: 6. The CDR3 sequence is CASSESGQSSNEQFF. The CDR3 DNA sequence: TGTGCCAGCAGTGAATCGGGACAGAGCTCCAATGAGCAGTTCTTC. Combining the CDR3 with reference TRBV25-1 and TRBJ2-1 gives the whole variable domain EADIYQTPRYLVIGTGKKITLECSQTMGHDKMYWYQQDPGMELHLIHYSYGVNSTEKGDLSSESTVSRIRTEHFPLTLESARPSHTSQYLCASSESGQSSNEQFFGPGTRLTVL.

This clonotype came up once. The chain joins TRBV7-8 to TRBJ2-1, with 7 bases aligning to TRBD2. The CDR3 is made up of 16 amino acids. Germline V gives CDR1 SGHVS, CDR2 FQNEAQ. The ends lost 5 bases at V and 5 bases at J; junction bases unmatched: 12. This CDR3 is CASSPTPPAGNNEQFF. The CDR3 DNA follows: TGTGCCAGCAGCCCTACGCCCCCAGCGGGGAACAATGAGCAGTTCTTC.

In its sample, this clonotype was seen a few times. The V call is TRBV10-3, the J call TRBJ1-2; TRBD1 is a possible D gene (5 bases). Deletions cut 10 bases from V and 4 bases from J, with 19 bases between. The length of the CDR3 is 14 residues. Germline loops: CDR1 ENHRY, CDR2 SYGVKD. CDR3 region: CATRDGKRGYGYTF. The CDR3 DNA reads as TGTGCCACCAGGGACGGAAAACGTGGCTATGGCTACACCTTC.

The chain links TRBV15 to TRBJ2-1; 7 bases fit TRBD2. V trimming: 5 bases; J trimming: 4 bases; junction bases outside the gene matches: 14. Germline CDR1 is LNHNV and CDR2 is YYDKDF (reference sequence). CDR3 size: 17 residues. CDR3 coding DNA: TGTGCCACCAGCTCCCTATTGGCGGGGGTACAGTACAATGAGCAGTTCTTC. It translates to CATSSLLAGVQYNEQFF.

In the case of this clonotype: One base away lies a much larger clone, so this may be a sequencing read error. The chain recombines TRBV3-1 with TRBJ1-2; perhaps TRBD1 as D (5 bases). Trimming stripped 1 base from V and 4 bases from J, with 10 bases between. The V gene's germline CDR1 is LGHDT and CDR2 YNNKEL (reference sequence). The CDR3 extends over 14 amino acids. The CDR3 is CASSQADGAYGYTF. The CDR3 DNA reads as TGTGCCAGCAGCCAAGCCGACGGGGCCTATGGCTACACCTTC.

The chain joins TRBV7-3 to TRBJ2-5; D not certain. V was shortened by 5 bases and J by 7 bases, with 20 bases between the two germline ends. CDR1 SGHTA and CDR2 FQGTGA come from the germline V gene. The CDR3 sequence is 15 residues long. The CDR3 nucleotides read TGTGCCAGCAGCCCCGAAGCAGGCGCCTTAAGGACCCAGTACTTC. Its protein is CASSPEAGALRTQYF.

The J gene is TRBJ2-1, the V gene TRBV24-1, with TRBD1 matching 8 bases. The CDR3 is made up of 13 amino acids. Germline CDR1 reads KGHDR; CDR2 reads SFDVKD. The junction had 7 bases not matched to a gene; V was cut back by 4 bases and J by 12 bases. CDR3 loop: CATSEPDRGGQFF. The CDR3 region has the DNA TGTGCCACCAGTGAACCCGACAGGGGCGGGCAGTTCTTC.

The J gene is TRBJ2-7, the V gene TRBV5-4; 9 bases fit TRBD2. Germline loops: CDR1 SGHNT, CDR2 YYREEE (reference sequence). There are 15 residues in the CDR3. The junction had 12 bases not matched to a gene; V was cut back by 4 bases and J by 7 bases. Here the CDR3 DNA reads TGTGCCAGCAGCCGACTAGCGGACGGAGAAGGGGAGCAGTACTTC. Translating it yields CASSRLADGEGEQYF. Complete variable domain (other parts from reference TRBV5-4 and TRBJ2-7): ETGVTQSPTHLIKTRGQQVTLRCSSQSGHNTVSWYQQALGQGPQFIFQYYREEENGRGNFPPRFSGLQFPNYSSELNVNALELDDSALYLCASSRLADGEGEQYFGPGTRLTVT.

V and J are TRBV19 and TRBJ2-5; tentative D call: TRBD2 (6 bases). This CDR3 has 14 residues. Trimming removed 5 bases from V and 3 bases from J, with 13 bases in between. Germline loops: CDR1 LNHDA, CDR2 SQIVND (reference sequence). The CDR3 region has the DNA TGTGCCAGTAGTTGGGCTAGCGAAAAAGAGACCCAGTACTTC. This gives the protein CASSWASEKETQYF.

The rearrangement links TRBV20-1 to TRBJ1-2; D is undetermined. The germline V gene has CDR1 DFQATT and CDR2 SNEGSKA (reference sequence). Trimming pared 0 bases from V and 8 bases from J, leaving 19 bases between. The CDR3 is 15 amino acids. The CDR3 sequence: CSAREVAARKGGYTF. The CDR3 region has the DNA TGCAGTGCTAGAGAGGTTGCAGCCCGGAAAGGCGGCTACACCTTC.

The chain employs TRBV7-9 and TRBJ1-6; 9 positions agree with TRBD1. Germline assignment: CDR1 SEHNR and CDR2 FQNEAQ (reference sequence). After removal of 5 bases from V and 6 bases from J, the junction contained 2 bases not matched to a gene. This CDR3 is 14 amino acids long. The CDR3 nucleotides are TGTGCCAGCAGCCGGGACAGGGCTAATTCACCCCTCCACTTT. The encoded protein is CASSRDRANSPLHF.

In its sample, this clonotype was seen once. The genes are TRBV20-1 and TRBJ1-2; D is unclear. Trimming took off 1 base at V and 5 bases at J, with 5 bases between the two ends. Germline CDR1 is DFQATT and CDR2 is SNEGSKA (reference sequence). The length of the CDR3 is 11 residues. The CDR3 nucleotides are TGCAGTGCTAGAGCTGGGTATGGCTACACCTTC. This sequence encodes CSARAGYGYTF.